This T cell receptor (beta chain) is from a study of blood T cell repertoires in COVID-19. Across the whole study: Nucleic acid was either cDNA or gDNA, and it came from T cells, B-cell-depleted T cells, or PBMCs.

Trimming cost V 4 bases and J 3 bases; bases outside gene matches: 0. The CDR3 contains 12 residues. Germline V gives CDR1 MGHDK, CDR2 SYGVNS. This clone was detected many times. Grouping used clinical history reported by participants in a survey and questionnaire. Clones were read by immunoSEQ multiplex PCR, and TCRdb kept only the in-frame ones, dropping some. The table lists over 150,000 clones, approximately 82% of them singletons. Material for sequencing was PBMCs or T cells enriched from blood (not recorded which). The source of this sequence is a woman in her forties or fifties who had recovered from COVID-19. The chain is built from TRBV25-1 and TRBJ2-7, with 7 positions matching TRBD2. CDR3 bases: TGTGCCAGCAGTGGGACTAGCTACGAGCAGTACTTC. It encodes CASSGTSYEQYF.